The clone carrying this TCR beta chain was seen more than once but under ten times. Its antigen is not identified. The data belong to a study of beta chain features in type 1 diabetes. The single heparinised draw taken from each donor contained roughly 100 mL of blood on average. Findings and limits, study-wide: Type 1 diabetes patients had VDJ junctions that carried fewer insertions and more deletions.

Germline V gene sequence: CDR1 SEHNR, CDR2 FQNEAQ (reference sequence). V was pared by 6 bases and J by 0 bases, with 6 bases of the junction left unmatched. CDR3 length: 16 amino acids. Every isolated RNA sample was fully reverse transcribed, so sequencing captured expressed TCRB transcripts. TCRdb's table, derived via immunoSEQ multiplex PCR, lists solely in-frame clones and lacks some. The sample has approximately 340,000 clones, roughly 16% seen once; the top ten hold around 0.02%. V is TRBV7-9 and J is TRBJ2-7, with 12 nucleotides matching TRBD2. This receptor was obtained from a woman between 18 and 30 years old in good health. Sequencing input: naive CD4+ T cells from blood. CDR3 loop: CASRRLAGVGSYEQYF. Here the CDR3 DNA reads TGTGCCAGCAGAAGACTAGCGGGAGTTGGCTCCTACGAGCAGTACTTC.